A selection of T cell receptor beta chains follows, all from one sample in a study of sequential checkpoint blockade in melanoma. Profiled with immunoSEQ multiplex PCR; TCRdb holds only in-frame clones, not every one. The table records around 2,000 clones, roughly 24% of them present only once. This specimen consisted of tumor tissue (inferred from file names), obtained from a patient given nivolumab and ipilimumab in sequence. The receptors were gathered from a human donor with melanoma. Both conserved end residues are part of each CDR3. The D gene is left open where the match is weak. Only some rows state a clone size, as once, few, many or a class for expanded clones.

D gene	V gene	clone size	J gene	CDR3 protein	CDR3 DNA
NA	TRBV15	large	TRBJ1-5	CATSRGTSHQPQHF	TGTGCCACCAGCCGCGGGACAAGCCATCAGCCCCAGCATTTT
NA	TRBV6-8	few	TRBJ2-1	CASSAEGLAGYGEQFF	TGTGCCAGCAGTGCCGAAGGGTTGGCGGGTTATGGTGAGCAGTTCTTC
NA	TRBV7-5	few	TRBJ2-3	CASRVQGGTDTQYF	TGTGCCAGCAGGGTACAGGGCGGGACAGATACGCAGTATTTT
NA	TRBV2	NA	TRBJ1-1	CASSDGTVYLAFF	TGTGCCAGCAGTGACGGGACCGTCTACCTGGCTTTCTTT
TRBD2	TRBV11-3	few	TRBJ2-1	CASSLTLGIAGTYNEQFF	TGTGCCAGCAGCTTAACGTTGGGGATAGCGGGGACGTACAATGAGCAGTTCTTC
TRBD1	TRBV6-8	NA	TRBJ1-6	CASSVGTGGRSPLHF	TGTGCCAGCAGCGTTGGGACAGGGGGTAGATCACCCCTCCACTTT
TRBD2	TRBV10-3	few	TRBJ2-2	CASGRGWDTGELFF	TGTGCCAGCGGGAGAGGGTGGGACACCGGGGAGCTGTTTTTT
TRBD1	TRBV11-3	few	TRBJ2-7	CASSITGANSYEQYF	TGTGCCAGCAGCATCACAGGGGCGAACTCCTACGAGCAGTACTTC
NA	TRBV6-8	few	TRBJ1-2	CASRGTTAGGYTF	TGTGCCAGCCGAGGGACCACGGCTGGGGGCTACACCTTC
NA	TRBV25-1	NA	TRBJ1-5	CACCGTLVGWGQPQHF	TGTGCCTGCTGTGGGACCTTGGTGGGGTGGGGTCAGCCCCAGCATTTT
NA	TRBV15	few	TRBJ2-3	CATSRGGGPSTDTQYF	TGTGCCACCAGCAGAGGGGGGGGCCCTAGCACAGATACGCAGTATTTT
NA	TRBV29-1	NA	TRBJ1-1	CSVKPPRDTEAFF	TGCAGCGTTAAGCCCCCTCGGGACACTGAAGCTTTCTTT
NA	TRBV18	NA	TRBJ2-7	CASSVRESYEQYF	TGTGCCAGCTCAGTCCGGGAATCCTACGAGCAGTACTTC
TRBD2	TRBV6-8	few	TRBJ2-1	CASSYMTSGYNEQFF	TGTGCCAGCAGTTATATGACTAGCGGGTACAATGAGCAGTTCTTC
NA	TRBV1	NA	TRBJ2-5	CASSQSIGQAQYF	TGCGCCAGCAGCCAATCAATTGGACAAGCACAGTACTTC
NA	TRBV10-3	few	TRBJ2-1	CASGAGYSYNEQFF	TGTGCCAGCGGCGCGGGGTATTCCTACAATGAGCAGTTCTTC
NA	TRBV6-8	few	TRBJ2-7	CASSQRGSYEQYF	TGTGCCAGCAGCCAACGGGGTTCCTACGAGCAGTACTTC
NA	TRBV19	NA	TRBJ1-1	CASTTREGSPQNTEAFF	TGTGCCAGTACCACTAGGGAGGGGTCCCCTCAGAACACTGAAGCTTTCTTT
NA	TRBV5-1	NA	TRBJ2-5	CASSLASADQETQYF	TGCGCCAGCAGCTTGGCCTCTGCAGACCAAGAGACCCAGTACTTC
NA	TRBV12-5	NA	TRBJ1-1	CASGLLGNTEAFF	TGTGCTAGTGGTTTGCTGGGAAACACTGAAGCTTTCTTT
TRBD2	TRBV6-8	few	TRBJ2-5	CASSYSGLAGETQYF	TGTGCCAGCAGTTACTCAGGACTAGCCGGGGAGACCCAGTACTTC
NA	TRBV5-1	few	TRBJ1-2	CASSPPQAGAYGYTF	TGCGCCAGCAGCCCCCCCCAGGCAGGCGCCTATGGCTACACCTTC